The 17 T cell receptor beta chains below all came from one sample that was sequenced in a study of blood T cell repertoires in COVID-19 (dated by TCRdb to 2018 to 2021). Library construction relied on the immunoSEQ multiplex PCR assay. TCRdb stores this immuneACCESS table with in-frame sequences only. Part of the clones is absent; in the studies checked, under half of the shortfall reflects unresolved V genes, and no reason is known for the rest. In all, the sample holds almost 250,000 clones, and about 82% of those were seen once. Of the sample, approximately 9% falls within the top ten clones. Sequencing was done on a sample of PBMCs or T cells enriched from blood (not recorded which). The receptor source for this set is a woman aged 45-60 years with acute COVID-19.

The chain is built from TRBV27 and TRBJ1-2, with 7 bases lining up with TRBD1. V was pared by 3 bases and J by 4 bases, with 5 bases of the junction left unmatched. The CDR3 length is 14 residues. Germline values: CDR1 MNHEY, CDR2 SMNVEV (reference sequence). CDR3 in amino acids: CASSFTGVGYGYTF. The CDR3 DNA sequence: TGTGCCAGCAGTTTTACAGGGGTGGGCTATGGCTACACCTTC.

The chain couples TRBV6-5 to TRBJ1-1; D call uncertain. Trimming shortened V by 11 bases and J by 0 bases, and 13 bases separated the two germline ends. The CDR3 length is 13 residues. Germline V gene lookup returns CDR1 MNHEY and CDR2 SVGAGI. The CDR3 loop is CAGGAVLNTEAFF. The CDR3 region has the DNA TGTGCCGGTGGAGCTGTTTTGAACACTGAAGCTTTCTTT.

This chain links TRBV18 with TRBJ1-5; D is unclear. The length of the CDR3 is 13 residues. Deletions cut 3 bases from V and 5 bases from J, with 8 bases between. Germline loops: CDR1 KGHSH, CDR2 LQKENI. DNA of the CDR3: TGTGCCAGCTCACCCACAATGGATCAGCCCCAGCATTTT. Translation gives CASSPTMDQPQHF.

The rearrangement joins TRBV7-9 to TRBJ2-7; TRBD1 might be the D (6 bases). This CDR3 contains 16 residues. Germline values: CDR1 SEHNR, CDR2 FQNEAQ (reference sequence). Trimming pared 5 bases from V and 6 bases from J, leaving 23 bases between. CDR3 sequence reads: CASSDRKQGWDFEQYF. DNA for the CDR3: TGTGCCAGCAGCGACAGAAAACAGGGTTGGGATTTCGAGCAGTACTTC. The full variable domain, with the rest looked up from reference TRBV7-9 and TRBJ2-7, is DTGVSQNPRHKITKRGQNVTFRCDPISEHNRLYWYRQTLGQGPEFLTYFQNEAQLEKSRLLSDRFSAERPKGSFSTLEIQRTEQGDSAMYLCASSDRKQGWDFEQYFGPGTRLTVT.

This chain connects TRBV28 to TRBJ1-6; TRBD1 might be the D (5 bases). Germline V gene data show CDR1 as MDHEN and CDR2 as SYDVKM. This CDR3 is 14 amino acids long. Between the trimmed V and J ends, which lost 2 bases and 7 bases, there was a span of 9 bases. CDR3 bases: TGTGCCAGCAGTTTAAGCCAGGGAAATTCACCCCTCCACTTT. It yields the protein CASSLSQGNSPLHF.

The table lists this clone with many counts. The CDR3 loop is CASSPQMEWDTEAFF. CDR3 bases: TGCGCCAGCAGCCCGCAGATGGAGTGGGACACTGAAGCTTTCTTT. The rearrangement links TRBV4-3 to TRBJ1-1, with unresolved D. V was cut by 4 bases and J by 3 bases, with 15 bases left in between. The germline gives CDR1 LGHNA, CDR2 YSLEER. The CDR3 length is 15 residues.

This chain connects TRBV11-2 to TRBJ1-4; D not resolved. This CDR3 has 16 residues. Germline CDR1 and CDR2: SGHAT and FQNNGV. The ends were cut back, 2 bases at V and 2 bases at J, with 12 bases in the middle. The CDR3 bases are TGTGCCAGCAGCTTAATGGCCACCTTGACTAATGAAAAACTGTTTTTT. It is translated as CASSLMATLTNEKLFF.

The chain has TRBV4-1 and TRBJ2-1, with 16 bases aligning to TRBD2. The CDR3 covers 20 residues. V lost 1 base to trimming and J lost 0 bases; unmatched junction nucleotides: 6. The germline gives CDR1 MGHRA, CDR2 YSYEKL. CDR3 sequence (DNA): TGCGCCAGCAGCCAAGGTGGCGGGACTAGCGGGGGGGGCTCCTACAATGAGCAGTTCTTC. Amino acid sequence: CASSQGGGTSGGGSYNEQFF.

This chain joins TRBV6-5 and TRBJ2-7, with no clear D. Germline CDR1 reads MNHEY; CDR2 reads SVGAGI. The CDR3 totals 13 residues. V lost 2 bases and J lost 0, with 5 bases in between. CDR3 in DNA: TGTGCCAGCAGTTACGGCATCTCCTACGAGCAGTACTTC. Its protein is CASSYGISYEQYF.

This rearrangement joins TRBV11-2 to TRBJ1-2; no reliable D call. The V gene's germline CDR1 is SGHAT and CDR2 FQNNGV. Trimming cost V 1 base and J 0 bases, with 3 bases left between them. This CDR3 comprises 13 residues. This CDR3 reads CASSLAANYGYTF. Here the CDR3 DNA reads TGTGCCAGCAGCTTAGCAGCTAACTATGGCTACACCTTC. Full variable domain (rest looked up from reference TRBV11-2 and TRBJ1-2): EAGVAQSPRYKIIEKRQSVAFWCNPISGHATLYWYQQILGQGPKLLIQFQNNGVVDDSQLPKDRFSAERLKGVDSTLKIQPAKLEDSAVYLCASSLAANYGYTFGSGTRLTVV.

This rearrangement joins TRBV18 to TRBJ2-3; 7 nucleotides line up with TRBD2. The CDR3 is 17 amino acids. The V segment lost 3 bases and the J segment 4 bases; nucleotides outside the gene matches: 13. Looked up from germline, CDR1 is KGHSH and CDR2 is LQKENI. CDR3 bases: TGTGCCAGCTCACCTTCCCTTGGGGGGGAACGCGCAGATACGCAGTATTTT. Encoded protein: CASSPSLGGERADTQYF.

The chain joins TRBV6-5 to TRBJ1-5; no clear D. CDR1 MNHEY and CDR2 SVGAGI come from the germline V gene. Trimming pared 4 bases from V and 0 bases from J, leaving 10 bases between. CDR3 length: 15 amino acids. The CDR3 bases are TGTGCCAGCAGTTTTAGTCACCTTAGCAATCAGCCCCAGCATTTT. It encodes CASSFSHLSNQPQHF.

The chain joins TRBV4-2 to TRBJ1-2; TRBD1 is a possible D gene (5 bases). CDR1 and CDR2 (germline): LGHNA, YNFKEQ. The CDR3 is 16 amino acids. Trimming removed 4 bases at V and 4 bases at J, with 19 bases between. The CDR3 DNA follows: TGTGCCAGCAGCCGAAGTCCCCTTGACAGCGCCTATGGCTACACCTTC. This encodes CASSRSPLDSAYGYTF.

V usage is TRBV6-2 or TRBV6-3 and J usage is TRBJ2-5, with TRBD1 matching over 12 bases. The trim removed 6 bases at V and 5 bases at J, leaving 10 bases unmatched. Germline V gene data show CDR1 as MNHEY and CDR2 as SVGEGT. There are 16 residues in the CDR3. The CDR3 coding sequence is TGTGCCAGCAGCCTCTGGGGACAGGGGGCCCGGGAGACCCAGTACTTC. The encoded protein is CASSLWGQGARETQYF.

V and J are TRBV4-3 and TRBJ2-1, with 12 nucleotides matching TRBD1. CDR1 and CDR2 from the germline V gene are LGHNA and YSLEER. The CDR3 consists of 19 residues. V lost 4 bases to trimming and J lost 0 bases; unmatched junction nucleotides: 10. CDR3 nucleotide sequence: TGCGCCAGCAGCCGAATCGGGACAGGGGGCTCAAACTCCTACAATGAGCAGTTCTTC. Translation: CASSRIGTGGSNSYNEQFF.

This clone came up a few times. The same CDR3 can be traced to other DNA sequences in this sample. This chain connects TRBV7-2 to TRBJ2-1, with 12 bases that match TRBD2. The CDR3 covers 15 residues. V lost 4 bases, J lost 7 bases, and 5 bases stayed unmatched. The germline V gene encodes CDR1 SGHTA and CDR2 FQGNSA. The CDR3: CASSSLAGGPNEQFF. The CDR3 DNA reads TGTGCCAGCAGCTCCCTAGCGGGGGGGCCTAATGAGCAGTTCTTC.

The chain combines TRBV4-3 with TRBJ1-1; TRBD1 matches 9 bases. Germline V gene data show CDR1 as LGHNA and CDR2 as YSLEER. This CDR3 comprises 14 residues. With V trimmed by 4 bases and J by 5 bases, 5 bases remained unmatched. DNA of the CDR3: TGCGCCAGCAGCCTGGACAGGGGTCTGACTGAAGCTTTCTTT. Translating it yields CASSLDRGLTEAFF.